The present TCR beta chain was sequenced within a study of HIV-infected children after antiretroviral therapy interruption. Study-wide context: Children were on planned treatment interruption or continuous treatment. Continuous-treatment children had median age around 8 years, interruption roughly 9.5 years.

Study-wide findings and caveats: Sorted CD45RA+ naive cells might include minor non-naive CD45RA+ cells. Naive CD4+ Gini coefficient rose by interruption end, suggesting clonal expansion.

As for treatment: PENTA 11 planned treatment interruption arm or continuous ART arm. This clonotype was recorded many times. What it binds is not known. A 3' RACE protocol on RNA, with unique molecular identifiers, produced the TCR library. TCRdb reanalysed the 3' RACE reads using MiXCR and keeps one entry per CDR3 protein. Of over 35,000 distinct CDR3 sequences in the sample, approximately 7% were seen once. The sequences come from CD45RA+ CD4+ T cells from PBMCs, pooled from several time points, collected from a donor given antiretroviral therapy, either interrupted or continuous. As to subset: naive CD4+ CD45RA+ CD45RO- T cells. The source of this sequence is a pool of human donors with HIV.

CDR3 sequence reads: CASSLGGRYTGELFF. CDR3 DNA: TGTGCCAGCAGTTTAGGCGGGAGGTACACCGGGGAGCTGTTTTTT. V is TRBV28 and J is TRBJ2-2; TRBD2 matches 8 bases. Germline CDR1 reads MDHEN; CDR2 reads SYDVKM. The CDR3 spans 15 residues. Trimming removed 2 bases from V and 3 bases from J; junction bases left unmatched: 2.